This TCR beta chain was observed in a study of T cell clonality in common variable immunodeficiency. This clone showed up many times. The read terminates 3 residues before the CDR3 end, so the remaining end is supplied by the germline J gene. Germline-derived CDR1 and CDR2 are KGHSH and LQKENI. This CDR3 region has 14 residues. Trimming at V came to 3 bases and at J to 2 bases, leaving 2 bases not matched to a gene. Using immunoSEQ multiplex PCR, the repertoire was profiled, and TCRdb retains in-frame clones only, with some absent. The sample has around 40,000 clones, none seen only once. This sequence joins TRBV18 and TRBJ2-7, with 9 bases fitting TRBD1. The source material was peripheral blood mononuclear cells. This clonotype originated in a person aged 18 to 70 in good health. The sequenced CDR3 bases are TGTGCCAGCTCACCCGGGACAGGGACCTACGAG. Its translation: CASSPGTGTYE. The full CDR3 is CASSPGTGTYEQYF.